The clone carrying this T cell receptor (beta chain) was recorded many times. MiXCR, applied by TCRdb to the PCR reads, yields one record per CDR3 protein. This table has around 82,000 distinct CDR3 sequences, around 19% appearing once. CDR3 length: 15 amino acids. Germline loops: CDR1 DFQATT, CDR2 SNEGSKA (reference sequence). The V end was cut by 0 bases, the J end by 2 bases, with 13 bases between. These data come from a study of molecular identifiers for immune sequencing clone quantification. The chain has TRBV20-1 and TRBJ2-5; no reliable D call. The receptor was derived from a human donor in good health. Some libraries in this study had Jurkat cell RNA spiked in. Sequenced sample: naive CD8+ T cells from blood, with Jurkat cell RNA spiked in. Documented subset: FACS-sorted CD8+CD4-CCR7+CD45RA+ naive T cells. The CDR3, as DNA: TGCAGTGCTAGAGACGGTCCGGGCGTACAAGAGACCCAGTACTTC. It encodes CSARDGPGVQETQYF.